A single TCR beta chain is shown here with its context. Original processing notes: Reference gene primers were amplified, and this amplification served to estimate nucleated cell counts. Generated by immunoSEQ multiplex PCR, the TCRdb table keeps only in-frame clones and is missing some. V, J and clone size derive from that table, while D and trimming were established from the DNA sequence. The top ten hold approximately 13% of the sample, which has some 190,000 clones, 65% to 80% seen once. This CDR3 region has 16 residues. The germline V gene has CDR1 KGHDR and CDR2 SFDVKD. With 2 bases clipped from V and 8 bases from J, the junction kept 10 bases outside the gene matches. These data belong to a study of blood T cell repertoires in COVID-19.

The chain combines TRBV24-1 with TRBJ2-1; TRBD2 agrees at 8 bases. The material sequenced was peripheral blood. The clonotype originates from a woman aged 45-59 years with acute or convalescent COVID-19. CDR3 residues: CATSDYRGGSLHEQFF. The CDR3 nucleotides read TGTGCCACCAGTGATTATCGGGGGGGTTCGTTGCATGAGCAGTTCTTC.